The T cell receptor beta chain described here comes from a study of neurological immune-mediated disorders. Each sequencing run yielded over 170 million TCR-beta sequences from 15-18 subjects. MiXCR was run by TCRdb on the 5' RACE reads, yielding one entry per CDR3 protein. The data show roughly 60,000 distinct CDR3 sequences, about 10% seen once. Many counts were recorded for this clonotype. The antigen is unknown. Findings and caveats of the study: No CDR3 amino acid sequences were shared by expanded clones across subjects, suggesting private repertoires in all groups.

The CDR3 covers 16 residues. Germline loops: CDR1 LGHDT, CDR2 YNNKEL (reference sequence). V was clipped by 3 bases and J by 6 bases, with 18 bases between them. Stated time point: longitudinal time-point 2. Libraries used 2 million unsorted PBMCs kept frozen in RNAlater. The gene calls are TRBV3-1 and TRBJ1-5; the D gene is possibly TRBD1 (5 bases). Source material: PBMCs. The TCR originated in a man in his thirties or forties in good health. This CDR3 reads CASSQGLTIGGQPQHF. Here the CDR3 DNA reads TGTGCCAGCAGCCAGGGTTTAACGATCGGGGGTCAGCCCCAGCATTTT. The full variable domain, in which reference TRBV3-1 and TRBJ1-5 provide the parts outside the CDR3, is DTAVSQTPKYLVTQMGNDKSIKCEQNLGHDTMYWYKQDSKKFLKIMFSYNNKELIINETVPNRFSPKSPDKAHLNLHINSLELGDSAVYFCASSQGLTIGGQPQHFGDGTRLSIL.